What follows are 9 T cell receptor beta chains derived from one specimen sequenced in a study of blood T cells in healthy people across ages. Alongside a J-beta primer mix, a sample-barcoded 5' primer served in a second PCR lasting roughly 6 to 11 cycles. TCRdb re-analysed the 5' RACE reads in MiXCR, keeping a single row per CDR3 protein. Among about 780,000 distinct CDR3 sequences, about 59% were seen once, and the ten largest hold around 30%. Source material: blood. All receptors come from a young man in good health.

A single count supports this clonotype. In nucleotides, the CDR3 is TGTGCCAGCAGCCTAACAAATTACTACGAGCAGTACTTC. This sequence encodes CASSLTNYYEQYF. The V call is TRBV7-2, the J call TRBJ2-4; D gene unclear. The end of the DNA fits TRBJ2-7 better, so the J call may be wrong. This CDR3 comprises 13 residues. The germline V gene encodes CDR1 SGHTA and CDR2 FQGNSA.

Details on this clonotype: This sequence may be a read error, since a much larger clone differs from it by one base. The chain combines TRBV7-9 with TRBJ1-6; D perhaps matches TRBD1 (5 bases). CDR3 length: 15 amino acids. From germline, CDR1 is SEHNR and CDR2 FQNEAQ (reference sequence). The DNA for the CDR3 is TGTACCAGCAGCTTAGACAGCTCCTATAATTCACCCCTCCACTTT. Residues: CTSSLDSSYNSPLHF. The complete variable domain, with remaining parts taken from reference TRBV7-9 and TRBJ1-6, reads DTGVSQNPRHKITKRGQNVTFRCDPISEHNRLYWYRQTLGQGPEFLTYFQNEAQLEKSRLLSDRFSAERPKGSFSTLEIQRTEQGDSAMYLCTSSLDSSYNSPLHFGNGTRLTVT.

This clonotype has a single count. This chain joins TRBV7-9 and TRBJ2-7; 7 bases fit TRBD1. With V trimmed by 4 bases and J by 2 bases, 5 bases remained unmatched. CDR1 and CDR2 (germline): SEHNR, FQNEAQ (reference sequence). CDR3 length: 14 amino acids. CDR3 region: CASSSRGPPYEQYF. The DNA of the CDR3 is TGTGCCAGCAGCTCGAGGGGGCCGCCCTACGAGCAGTACTTC. Full variable domain (rest looked up from reference TRBV7-9 and TRBJ2-7): DTGVSQNPRHKITKRGQNVTFRCDPISEHNRLYWYRQTLGQGPEFLTYFQNEAQLEKSRLLSDRFSAERPKGSFSTLEIQRTEQGDSAMYLCASSSRGPPYEQYFGPGTRLTVT.

The V call is TRBV20-1, the J call TRBJ2-2, with a tentative D call TRBD2 (6 bases). Deletions cut 1 base from V and 5 bases from J, with 14 bases between. In germline, CDR1 is DFQATT, CDR2 SNEGSKA (reference sequence). The CDR3 totals 15 residues. The CDR3 bases are TGCAGTGCTAGAGTGCCGGGACTCTCTACCGGGGAGCTGTTTTTT. This sequence encodes CSARVPGLSTGELFF.

This clonotype was counted ten times or more. The chain couples TRBV5-1 to TRBJ1-2; D not resolved. The CDR3 loop spans 15 amino acids. Germline V gene data show CDR1 as SGHRS and CDR2 as YFSETQ. The V end lost 7 bases, the J end lost 5 bases, and 21 bases lay between the germline ends. Here the CDR3 reads CASRSGRENSYGYTF. Here the CDR3 DNA reads TGCGCCAGCCGTTCGGGTCGGGAGAATTCGTATGGCTACACCTTC.

The chain joins TRBV21-1 to TRBJ2-5. TRBV21-1 is a documented pseudogene. This CDR3 is 13 amino acids long. The CDR3 DNA reads TGTGCCAGCAGCAAAGCGAGTCAAGAGACCCAGTACTTC. It codes for CASSKASQETQYF.

This chain joins TRBV20-1 and TRBJ2-5; maybe TRBD1 (6 bases). V was shortened by 0 bases and J by 5 bases, with 7 bases between the two germline ends. This CDR3 region has 12 residues. CDR1 DFQATT and CDR2 SNEGSKA come from the germline V gene (reference sequence). Here the CDR3 reads CSAREQGETQYF. The CDR3 DNA follows: TGCAGTGCTAGAGAACAGGGCGAGACCCAGTACTTC.

The chain uses TRBV4-2 and TRBJ2-7, with 8 bases matching TRBD2. The junction had 7 bases not matched to a gene; V was cut back by 4 bases and J by 5 bases. The CDR3 runs to 14 residues. The germline V gene has CDR1 LGHNA and CDR2 YNFKEQ. CDR3 in amino acids: CASSPYSGDNEQYF. The CDR3 nucleotides read TGTGCCAGCAGCCCTTATAGCGGGGATAACGAGCAGTACTTC.

This clonotype showed up just a few times. The rearrangement uses TRBV20-1 and TRBJ2-5; D unresolved. The better agreement between TRBJ2-7 and the DNA end casts doubt on the J call. CDR1 DFQATT and CDR2 SNEGSKA come from the germline V gene (reference sequence). This CDR3 spans 11 amino acids. The CDR3 sequence is CSAKTGYEQYF. CDR3 DNA: TGCAGTGCTAAGACCGGCTACGAGCAGTACTTC.